Below are 22 T cell receptor beta chains sequenced from a single sample in a study of cytomegalovirus exposure and HLA in healthy donors. Only in-frame clones appear in the TCRdb table, and some are missing; sequencing was by immunoSEQ multiplex PCR. The table lists about 360,000 clones, roughly 89% of them singletons. The sample taken for sequencing was PBMCs. These receptors all stem from a woman aged 18-29 years in good health and CMV-seronegative.

The chain is built from TRBV9 and TRBJ2-5; 10 nucleotides match TRBD2. This CDR3 region has 16 residues. V dropped 0 bases and J dropped 5; count of bases not matched to a gene: 7. The germline gives CDR1 SGDLS, CDR2 YYNGEE. The CDR3 region is CASSVELAGVFETQYF. The CDR3 DNA sequence: TGTGCCAGCAGCGTAGAGCTAGCGGGAGTCTTCGAGACCCAGTACTTC.

CDR3 nucleotides: TGTGCCAGCAGGACAGGAATGACCTACGAGCAGTACTTC. This codes for CASRTGMTYEQYF. This rearrangement joins TRBV6-6 to TRBJ2-7; possibly TRBD1 for D (6 bases). V was shortened by 6 bases and J by 2 bases, with 11 bases between the two germline ends. CDR3 length equals 13 residues. Germline lookup yields CDR1 MNHNY and CDR2 SVGAGI (reference sequence).

V gene TRBV7-9 combines with J gene TRBJ2-7, with 10 nucleotides matching TRBD1. The CDR3 is made up of 15 amino acids. From germline, CDR1 is SEHNR and CDR2 FQNEAQ (reference sequence). Losses at the gene ends were 5 bases for V and 3 bases for J; bases not matched to a gene: 7. The DNA of the CDR3 is TGTGCCAGCAGCCTAGACAGGGGGCGGCACTACGAGCAGTACTTC. It translates to CASSLDRGRHYEQYF.

V usage is TRBV7-6 and J usage is TRBJ2-3, with 14 bases matching TRBD2. This CDR3 comprises 17 residues. V was pared by 4 bases and J by 6 bases, with 9 bases of the junction left unmatched. Germline CDR1 and CDR2: SGHVS and FNYEAQ. The CDR3 nucleotides read TGTGCCAGCAGCTCCCAGACTAGCGGGGGGGCCATCGATACGCAGTATTTT. Its translation: CASSSQTSGGAIDTQYF.

V usage is TRBV6-5 and J usage is TRBJ2-5, with D hard to call. V was shortened by 2 bases and J by 4 bases, with 14 bases between the two germline ends. This CDR3 region has 15 residues. From germline, CDR1 is MNHEY and CDR2 SVGAGI. The CDR3 bases are TGTGCCAGCAGTTACGGGTTAAGCGAGCGAGAGACCCAGTACTTC. Translated: CASSYGLSERETQYF.

V and J are TRBV5-4 and TRBJ2-1; TRBD1 is a possible D gene (5 bases). This CDR3 is built from 14 residues. From germline, CDR1 is SGHNT and CDR2 YYREEE (reference sequence). The V gene lost 1 base and the J gene lost 6 bases, with 11 bases spanning the gap. This chain's CDR3 is CASSLYGDSNEQFF. CDR3 DNA: TGTGCCAGCAGCTTGTATGGAGACAGCAATGAGCAGTTCTTC.

The V and J genes are TRBV29-1 and TRBJ2-2, with D maybe TRBD1 (5 bases). The V gene lost 2 bases and the J gene lost 1 base, with 8 bases spanning the gap. The CDR3 is 14 amino acids. Looked up from germline, CDR1 is SQVTM and CDR2 is ANQGSEA. Here the CDR3 DNA reads TGCAGCGTTGAACAGGGTCTGAACACCGGGGAGCTGTTTTTT. Protein: CSVEQGLNTGELFF.

V is TRBV5-4 and J is TRBJ2-7, with TRBD1 matching over 8 bases. CDR1 and CDR2 (germline): SGHNT, YYREEE (reference sequence). V lost 8 bases, J lost 1 base, and 14 bases stayed unmatched. CDR3 length: 16 amino acids. CDR3 nucleotides: TGTGCCAGTGGTCGAACCGGGACAGGAGCTTCCTACGAGCAGTACTTC. Residues: CASGRTGTGASYEQYF.

This clone was detected a few times. The CDR3 spells CASSFFAGRGYTF. Written as DNA, the CDR3 is TGTGCCAGCAGTTTTTTTGCAGGTCGTGGCTACACCTTC. The chain recombines TRBV27 with TRBJ1-2; unclear D gene. Deletions cut 3 bases from V and 7 bases from J, with 12 bases between. The CDR3 is 13 amino acids. Per germline, CDR1 MNHEY and CDR2 SMNVEV (reference sequence).

The CDR3 nucleotides read TGTGCCAGCAGAGATTTTATGGGACAGAACACTGAAGCTTTCTTT. Its translation is CASRDFMGQNTEAFF. The gene calls are TRBV6-1 and TRBJ1-1; tentative D call: TRBD1 (6 bases). Germline-derived CDR1 and CDR2 are MNHNS and SASEGT. This CDR3 is 15 amino acids long. Trimming stripped 6 bases from V and 1 base from J, with 15 bases between.

This clone was seen a handful of times. The chain joins TRBV18 to TRBJ2-2, with TRBD2 identical over 8 bases. The CDR3 consists of 15 residues. Germline V gene lookup returns CDR1 KGHSH and CDR2 LQKENI. The J segment lost 4 bases and the V segment lost 2 bases, leaving 3 bases of the junction unmatched. CDR3 in DNA: TGTGCCAGCTCACCAGGGACTAGAGGCACCGGGGAGCTGTTTTTT. It codes for CASSPGTRGTGELFF.

The genes are TRBV27 and TRBJ2-7; D not resolved. The CDR3 spans 15 residues. V dropped 4 bases and J dropped 3 bases, with 16 bases sitting between them. CDR1 MNHEY and CDR2 SMNVEV come from the germline V gene (reference sequence). Here the CDR3 DNA reads TGTGCCAGCAGTTCGTATTCGAGCACCTTCTACGAGCAGTACTTC. It is translated as CASSSYSSTFYEQYF.

The DNA of the CDR3 is TGTGCCAGCAGTTTAAGCGGGAGGATCAATGAGCAGTTCTTC. Protein product: CASSLSGRINEQFF. The chain combines TRBV27 with TRBJ2-1; 9 positions agree with TRBD2. CDR1 is MNHEY, CDR2 SMNVEV, per germline (reference sequence). The V and J ends lost 2 bases and 6 bases, in that order; junction bases with no gene match: 2. This CDR3 spans 14 amino acids.

This chain joins TRBV28 and TRBJ1-1; D not certain. This CDR3 comprises 13 residues. The V gene lost 7 bases and the J gene lost 4 bases, with 13 bases spanning the gap. Germline V gene data show CDR1 as MDHEN and CDR2 as SYDVKM. This chain's CDR3 is CASTPRRVTEAFF. The CDR3 DNA sequence: TGTGCCAGCACCCCCCGTCGGGTCACTGAAGCTTTCTTT.

The chain joins TRBV4-2 to TRBJ2-1, with no clear D. V gave up 1 base and J gave up 0 bases, with 7 bases separating them. The CDR3 covers 15 residues. Germline lookup yields CDR1 LGHNA and CDR2 YNFKEQ. CDR3 protein: CASSQASSSYNEQFF. The CDR3 nucleotides read TGTGCCAGCAGCCAAGCGTCTAGCTCCTACAATGAGCAGTTCTTC.

V gene TRBV28 combines with J gene TRBJ1-4; TRBD1 agrees at 11 bases. Germline V gene data show CDR1 as MDHEN and CDR2 as SYDVKM. The CDR3 extends over 17 amino acids. V gave up 6 bases and J gave up 15 bases; unmatched junction bases: 21. CDR3: CASSHRTGGASSPGVFF. For the CDR3, the DNA is TGTGCCAGCAGCCACCGGACAGGGGGCGCATCTTCCCCTGGTGTGTTTTTT. Variable domain in full (rest from reference TRBV28 and TRBJ1-4): DVKVTQSSRYLVKRTGEKVFLECVQDMDHENMFWYRQDPGLGLRLIYFSYDVKMKEKGDIPEGYSVSREKKERFSLILESASTNQTSMYLCASSHRTGGASSPGVFFGSGTQLSVL.

This sequence joins TRBV19 and TRBJ2-5; possible D gene TRBD2, 5 bases. The V end lost 5 bases, the J end lost 5 bases, and 15 bases lay between the germline ends. Looked up from germline, CDR1 is LNHDA and CDR2 is SQIVND (reference sequence). The CDR3 extends over 14 amino acids. In DNA, the CDR3 is TGTGCCAGTAGTGGTGGCCCACGCGGGGAGACCCAGTACTTC. This translates into CASSGGPRGETQYF.

This clone turned up a few times. The chain employs TRBV2 and TRBJ2-2; D uncertain. CDR3 size: 12 residues. Deletions cut 8 bases from V and 4 bases from J, with 8 bases between. Germline values: CDR1 SNHLY, CDR2 FYNNEI. The CDR3 DNA reads TGTGCCAGCGATGAGGCCACCGGGGAGCTGTTTTTT. As protein: CASDEATGELFF.

The V and J genes are TRBV18 and TRBJ1-1; 7 bases are shared with TRBD1. V dropped 5 bases and J dropped 6; count of bases not matched to a gene: 3. This CDR3 is built from 12 residues. CDR1 is KGHSH and CDR2 is LQKENI in the germline V gene. CDR3 nucleotides: TGTGCCAGCTCAGGAGACAGGGCTGAAGCTTTCTTT. The encoded protein is CASSGDRAEAFF. Looking up the rest from reference TRBV18 and TRBJ1-1 gives the full variable domain: NAGVMQNPRHLVRRRGQEARLRCSPMKGHSHVYWYRQLPEEGLKFMVYLQKENIIDESGMPKERFSAEFPKEGPSILRIQQVVRGDSAAYFCASSGDRAEAFFGQGTRLTVV.

The chain uses TRBV6-6 and TRBJ1-2, with 7 bases lining up with TRBD1. The CDR3 is made up of 15 amino acids. Germline V gene lookup returns CDR1 MNHNY and CDR2 SVGAGI (reference sequence). J lost 4 bases, V lost 2 bases, and 7 bases had no gene match. As DNA, the CDR3 is TGTGCCAGCAGTTACAAGGGACAGCTTCCCTATGGCTACACCTTC. It translates to CASSYKGQLPYGYTF.

V is TRBV5-6 and J is TRBJ2-7, with D hard to call. Between the trimmed V and J ends, which lost 3 bases and 0 bases, there was a span of 10 bases. Looked up from germline, CDR1 is SGHDT and CDR2 is YYEEEE. The CDR3 is made up of 14 amino acids. The CDR3 is CASSSIHASYEQYF. The CDR3 DNA reads as TGTGCCAGCAGCTCGATACACGCCTCCTACGAGCAGTACTTC.

This chain uses TRBV30 with TRBJ1-2; unclear D gene. Trimming pared 4 bases from V and 0 bases from J, leaving 15 bases between. CDR1 is GTSNPN and CDR2 is SVGIG in the germline V gene (reference sequence). The CDR3 totals 15 residues. The CDR3 region has the DNA TGTGCCTGGATGGGCAGGCCTTTGACTAACTATGGCTACACCTTC. Translating it yields CAWMGRPLTNYGYTF.